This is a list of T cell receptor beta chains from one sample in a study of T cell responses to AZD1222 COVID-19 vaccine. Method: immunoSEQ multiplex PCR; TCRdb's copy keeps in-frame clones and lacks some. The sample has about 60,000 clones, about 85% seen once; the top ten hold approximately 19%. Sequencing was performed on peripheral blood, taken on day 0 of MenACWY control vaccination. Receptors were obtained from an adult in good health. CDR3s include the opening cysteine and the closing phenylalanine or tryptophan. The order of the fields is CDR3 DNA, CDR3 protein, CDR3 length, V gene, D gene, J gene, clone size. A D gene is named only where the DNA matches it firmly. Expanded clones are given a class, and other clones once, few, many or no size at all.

DNA: TGTGCCAGCAGTTTAGAATACTATGGCTACACCTTC; CDR3: CASSLEYYGYTF; length: 12; V: TRBV12-3/TRBV12-4; D: -; J: TRBJ1-2; size: -
DNA: TGTGCCAGCAGCGTAGGTGGGGCCGGGGCCAACGTCCTGACTTTC; CDR3: CASSVGGAGANVLTF; length: 15; V: TRBV7-2; D: -; J: TRBJ2-6; size: -
DNA: TGTGCCTGGGGGGGAAAAACCGGGACAGGGGATGGAGGCTACACCTTC; CDR3: CAWGGKTGTGDGGYTF; length: 16; V: TRBV30; D: TRBD1; J: TRBJ1-2; size: -
DNA: TGTGCCTGGAGTGTTTCTAGTCCCGGGGAGCTGTTTTTT; CDR3: CAWSVSSPGELFF; length: 13; V: TRBV30; D: -; J: TRBJ2-2; size: -
DNA: TGCGCCAGCAGCAACGGAGGGCTAGCGGGAGCCAATGAGCAGTTCTTC; CDR3: CASSNGGLAGANEQFF; length: 16; V: TRBV5-1; D: TRBD2; J: TRBJ2-1; size: -
DNA: TGTGCCAGCAGCCAGGGACAGGGAGACACCATATATTTT; CDR3: CASSQGQGDTIYF; length: 13; V: TRBV5-4; D: TRBD1; J: TRBJ1-3; size: few
DNA: TGTGCCAGCTCCTGGGGGGAGGACTATGGCTACACCTTC; CDR3: CASSWGEDYGYTF; length: 13; V: TRBV18; D: -; J: TRBJ1-2; size: once
DNA: TGTGCCAGCAGTTTATTGTCGGCCCAGGCTAACTATGGCTACACCTTC; CDR3: CASSLLSAQANYGYTF; length: 16; V: TRBV28; D: -; J: TRBJ1-2; size: -
DNA: TGTGCCAGCAGCCGCCGCGGCAGCACAGATACGCAGTATTTT; CDR3: CASSRRGSTDTQYF; length: 14; V: TRBV4-2; D: -; J: TRBJ2-3; size: -
DNA: TGCGCCAGCAGCCAAGAAACCCGGCAGGTCCAGCCCCAGCATTTT; CDR3: CASSQETRQVQPQHF; length: 15; V: TRBV4-1; D: -; J: TRBJ1-5; size: -
DNA: TGTGCCAGCGGAATCGAAGGGGTTGCTAACTATGGCTACACCTTC; CDR3: CASGIEGVANYGYTF; length: 15; V: TRBV28; D: -; J: TRBJ1-2; size: -
DNA: TGTGCCAGCAGCTTGGGACAGGGGACTAGCGGGAGGGTGAAGCAGTACTTC; CDR3: CASSLGQGTSGRVKQYF; length: 17; V: TRBV5-8; D: TRBD2; J: TRBJ2-7; size: -
DNA: TGTGCCAGCAGCCTTTTACCGGGACAGGGAAACACCATATATTTT; CDR3: CASSLLPGQGNTIYF; length: 15; V: TRBV5-5; D: TRBD1; J: TRBJ1-3; size: few
DNA: TGTGCCAGCAGCCCGCGACAGAACACTGAAGCTTTCTTT; CDR3: CASSPRQNTEAFF; length: 13; V: TRBV7-8; D: -; J: TRBJ1-1; size: -
DNA: TGCACCGGAGGGGGCGGAACAGATACGCAGTATTTT; CDR3: CTGGGGTDTQYF; length: 12; V: TRBV29-1; D: -; J: TRBJ2-3; size: once
DNA: TGTGCCAGCAGTCAAACAGGGGGTTATGGCTACACCTTC; CDR3: CASSQTGGYGYTF; length: 13; V: TRBV6-5; D: TRBD1; J: TRBJ1-2; size: -
DNA: TGTGCCAGCAGTTCCTTACTAAGCGGGAGACCCAAAAACATTCAGTACTTC; CDR3: CASSSLLSGRPKNIQYF; length: 17; V: TRBV28; D: TRBD2; J: TRBJ2-4; size: -
DNA: TGCGCCAGCAGCTTGGCCGGGCAAAGGGCAGATACGCAGTATTTT; CDR3: CASSLAGQRADTQYF; length: 15; V: TRBV5-1; D: -; J: TRBJ2-3; size: -
DNA: TGTGCCAGCAGTTCGAACGGACAGGCTCCCTACGAGCAGTACTTC; CDR3: CASSSNGQAPYEQYF; length: 15; V: TRBV6-6; D: TRBD1; J: TRBJ2-7; size: -
DNA: TGTGCCTGGAGTGTGTCTGCATACGAGCAGTACTTC; CDR3: CAWSVSAYEQYF; length: 12; V: TRBV30; D: -; J: TRBJ2-7; size: few
DNA: TGTGCCAGCAGGTTGCGGACAGACAACCTCTATGGCTACACCTTC; CDR3: CASRLRTDNLYGYTF; length: 15; V: TRBV27; D: -; J: TRBJ1-2; size: few
DNA: TGTGCCAGCAGCGCTCCACCTGGACAGGGGGACGGAAACACCATATATTTT; CDR3: CASSAPPGQGDGNTIYF; length: 17; V: TRBV2; D: TRBD1; J: TRBJ1-3; size: -
DNA: TGTGCCAGCAGCTCGGGAGGCAATCAGCCCCAGCATTTT; CDR3: CASSSGGNQPQHF; length: 13; V: TRBV7-8; D: -; J: TRBJ1-5; size: -
DNA: TGTGCCAGCAGCCCCGGGCCAGAGGCCTACGAGCAGTACTTC; CDR3: CASSPGPEAYEQYF; length: 14; V: TRBV9; D: -; J: TRBJ2-7; size: -
DNA: TGTGCCAGCAGCCAGGGCGGCCTCAGCTCCTACAATGAGCAGTTCTTC; CDR3: CASSQGGLSSYNEQFF; length: 16; V: TRBV3-1/TRBV3-2; D: -; J: TRBJ2-1; size: -
DNA: TGTGCCAGTAGTAACAAAAGAATAAATTCACCCCTCCACTTT; CDR3: CASSNKRINSPLHF; length: 14; V: TRBV19; D: -; J: TRBJ1-6; size: -
DNA: TGTGCCAGCAGCCAAGATCGGACCTACTCTGGGGCCAACGTCCTGACTTTC; CDR3: CASSQDRTYSGANVLTF; length: 17; V: TRBV4-2; D: -; J: TRBJ2-6; size: -
DNA: TGTGCCAGTAGCTATGACAGGGACCTAACATCGGCTGGCTACACCTTC; CDR3: CASSYDRDLTSAGYTF; length: 16; V: TRBV19; D: TRBD1; J: TRBJ1-2; size: -
DNA: TGTGCCAGCAGTGATAGAGGTGGAGGATCACCCCTCCATTTT; CDR3: CASSDRGGGSPLHF; length: 14; V: TRBV6-1; D: -; J: TRBJ1-6; size: once
DNA: TGTGCCAGCAGCCCCAGGGGAGGCGAGCAGTACTTC; CDR3: CASSPRGGEQYF; length: 12; V: TRBV11-3; D: -; J: TRBJ2-7; size: -
DNA: TGTGCCAGCAGCTCAAGGACTAGCGGCACAGATACGCAGTATTTT; CDR3: CASSSRTSGTDTQYF; length: 15; V: TRBV5-5; D: TRBD2; J: TRBJ2-3; size: few
DNA: TGTGCCAGTAACGATTTCAATCAGCCCCAGCATTTT; CDR3: CASNDFNQPQHF; length: 12; V: TRBV19; D: -; J: TRBJ1-5; size: -
DNA: TGTGCCAGCAGCCCCGGCGGGCCTTCCGGGGAGCTGTTTTTT; CDR3: CASSPGGPSGELFF; length: 14; V: TRBV5-6; D: -; J: TRBJ2-2; size: once
DNA: TGTGCCAGCAGTCCGGACGGCTCGGCTAACTATGGCTACACCTTC; CDR3: CASSPDGSANYGYTF; length: 15; V: TRBV6-5; D: -; J: TRBJ1-2; size: -
DNA: TGCGCCAGCAGCTCGGCGGGACTAGCGGGAGGGCCGGTCGAGCAGTACTTC; CDR3: CASSSAGLAGGPVEQYF; length: 17; V: TRBV5-1; D: TRBD2; J: TRBJ2-7; size: -
DNA: TGTGCCAGCAGCTTAACGAACACCGGGGAGCTGTTTTTT; CDR3: CASSLTNTGELFF; length: 13; V: TRBV11-2; D: -; J: TRBJ2-2; size: -
DNA: TGTGCCTGGACCTACACCCCTGGGGGAAACACTGAAGCTTTCTTT; CDR3: CAWTYTPGGNTEAFF; length: 15; V: TRBV30; D: -; J: TRBJ1-1; size: -
DNA: TGTGCCAGCAGCCGGGACAGGGCGGATGAGCAGTTCTTC; CDR3: CASSRDRADEQFF; length: 13; V: TRBV5-6; D: TRBD1; J: TRBJ2-1; size: -
DNA: TGTGCCAGCAGCCACCTCAGCAGGGCTAGCGGGAGGGTGGGCGGCATTCAGTACTTC; CDR3: CASSHLSRASGRVGGIQYF; length: 19; V: TRBV3-1/TRBV3-2; D: TRBD2; J: TRBJ2-4; size: -
DNA: TGCGCCAGCCGGACAGGGGAAGAGACCCAGTACTTC; CDR3: CASRTGEETQYF; length: 12; V: TRBV5-1; D: TRBD1; J: TRBJ2-5; size: -
DNA: TGTGCCAGCTCACCGGACGGATACACAGATACGCAGTATTTT; CDR3: CASSPDGYTDTQYF; length: 14; V: TRBV18; D: -; J: TRBJ2-3; size: -